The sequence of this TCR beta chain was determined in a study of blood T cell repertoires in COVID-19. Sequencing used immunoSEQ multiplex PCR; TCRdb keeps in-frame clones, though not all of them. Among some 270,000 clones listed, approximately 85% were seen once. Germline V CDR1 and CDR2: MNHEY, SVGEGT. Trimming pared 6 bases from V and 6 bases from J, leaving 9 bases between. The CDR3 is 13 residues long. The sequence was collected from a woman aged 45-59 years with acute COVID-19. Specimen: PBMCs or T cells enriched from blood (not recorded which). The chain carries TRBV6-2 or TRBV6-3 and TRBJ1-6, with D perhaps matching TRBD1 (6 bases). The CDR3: CASSGQPNSPLHF. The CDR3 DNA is TGTGCCAGCAGCGGACAGCCTAATTCACCCCTCCACTTT.